This TCR beta chain originates from a study of vaccination and CD4 T cells after COVID-19 (dated by TCRdb to between 2021 and 2022). About the full investigation: SARS-CoV-2 positivity had been established in the convalescent patients by nasal swab PCR, and mild disease was recorded in under ten of these patients and severe disease in one. The spike-specific CD4+ TCR repertoire was compared before and after mRNA vaccination in around ten COVID-19 convalescent patients and several infection-naive healthy vaccine recipients. Post-COVID blood samples from convalescent patients were collected a median of around 100 days after diagnosis, with a range of roughly 35 to 161 days. Six males and four females were included in the convalescent cohort, with two Hispanic individuals, seven Caucasians, two Asians and one multiracial person represented. In control cultures, a CEFX viral epitope pool was used as positive control, an HIV-1 Nef peptide pool was used as negative control, or no peptide was added. Each participant got two doses of either the Pfizer-BioNTech BNT162b2 vaccine (n=8) or the Moderna mRNA-1273 vaccine (n=2). The cultures were stimulated with overlapping spike peptide pools from SARS-CoV-2 and from the common cold coronaviruses HCoV-NL63, HCoV-OC43 and HCoV-229E. The time from the second vaccine dose to post-vaccine blood sampling had a median of roughly 72 days and ranged from about 12 to 241 days. The full study reports these points: Among convalescent patients, a median about 90% of the SARS-CoV-2-reactive clones seen after vaccination appeared only after vaccination, which suggests priming specific to the vaccine. Nearly all vaccine-specific clones in convalescent patients (304 of 307) were mono-reactive for SARS-CoV-2 spike rather than cross-reactive with common cold coronaviruses. An increase in the median number of SARS-CoV-2-reactive clonotypes from approximately 21 after infection to roughly 39 after vaccination was observed, but the change was not found to be significant. Relatively few convalescent patients were included in the study, and early timepoints after natural infection were not analyzed.

There are 16 amino acids in the CDR3, from cysteine to phenylalanine inclusive. Of all the DNA, just the CDR3 is kept, 48 bases in frame from base 1. Taken from the germline V gene, the CDR1 and CDR2 loops are MNHEY and SVGEGT. Compared with germline, V lacks 6 bases and J lacks 5 bases; bases without a gene match: 11. Points on this clonotype: No cognate antigen has been identified for it. There are no base qualities to consult, and no much larger clone falls within one base.

Reading the label with the study, this specimen's treatment or condition is: roughly 11-day PBMC culture with coronavirus spike peptide pools or control peptides (ViraFEST assay). To expand antigen-specific T cells with peptide pools and then pick out the expanded clonotypes through TCR sequencing, the study relied on the ViraFEST assay. The convalescent patients' positive SARS-CoV-2 PCR tests were from March to December 2020, which was before the Alpha, Beta and Delta variants emerged in the United States. Each well held 2 million or so PBMCs cultured in IMDM containing roughly 5% human AB serum and approximately 10 IU/ml IL-2, with 8.5 to 10 ug/ml peptide pools added. On days 3 and 7, half of the culture medium was replaced with fresh IL-2-containing medium. Once the cells had been in culture for ten to eleven days, the EasySep CD4+ T cell isolation kit was used to isolate CD4+ T cells by negative selection. Ficoll-Paque Plus gradient centrifugation was used to isolate PBMCs from whole blood, and the isolated PBMCs were then either used fresh or cryopreserved at -140C. Each culture condition was generally run in triplicate wells.

Library method: PCR. DNA from cultured CD4+ T cells was subjected to TCR sequencing with the Oncomine TCR Beta short-read assay at the Johns Hopkins FTIC core. Genomic DNA was extracted from the cultured CD4+ T cells with the QIAamp micro DNA kit. The Oncomine TCR Beta libraries from cultured CD4+ T cells were pooled using unique dual indexes and then sequenced on an Illumina iSeq 100. Processing in the source paper ran as follows. Non-productive sequences were removed, and CDR3s not starting with C, not ending with F or W, or shorter than 7 amino acids were discarded. Antigen-specific clonotypes were identified with the MANAFEST web application by comparing peptide-stimulated wells with reference and other culture wells. For a clone to be called positive, the clone needed an FDR below 0.05, an odds ratio above 5, and a productive frequency above 0.1% in at least two of three replicate wells. A clonotype was classed as cross-reactive if the clonotype showed significant expansion both in SARS-CoV-2 spike wells and in at least one common cold coronavirus spike condition. Using R version 3.6.1, CDR3 homology was evaluated through Levenshtein distances (stringdist) along with unrooted phylogenetic trees (ape). The public reads were quality trimmed at Q25 with fastp and then assembled into clones with MiXCR by TCRdb, keeping productive beta chains. Here each entry gathers all rows of one CDR3 protein and keeps the most common genes and DNA. The V and J calls come from TCRdb's annotation, not from the publication. The sample records about 21,000 distinct CDR3 sequences, under 80% of which are singletons. The ten largest clones add up to around 8.1% of the sample.

The sequence links TRBV6-2 or TRBV6-3 to TRBJ2-1; TRBD1 matches 9 bases in the middle. The clonotype comes from a human donor who had recovered from COVID-19. Sequencing input: CD4+ T cells from blood, cultured in vitro. In nucleotides, the sequence is TGTGCCAGCAGGACGACCGGGACAGGGACGGACAATGAGCAGTTCTTC. Its coded protein is CASRTTGTGTDNEQFF.